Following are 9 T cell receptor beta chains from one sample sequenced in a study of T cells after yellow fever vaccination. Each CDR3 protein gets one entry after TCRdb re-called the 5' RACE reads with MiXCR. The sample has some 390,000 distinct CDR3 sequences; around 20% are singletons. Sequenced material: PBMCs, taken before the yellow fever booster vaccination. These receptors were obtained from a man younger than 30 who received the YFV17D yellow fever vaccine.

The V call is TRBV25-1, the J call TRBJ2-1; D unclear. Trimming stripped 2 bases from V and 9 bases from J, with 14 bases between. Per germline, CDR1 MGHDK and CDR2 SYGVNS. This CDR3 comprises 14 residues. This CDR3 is CASSELGPSGEQFF. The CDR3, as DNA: TGTGCCAGCAGTGAACTAGGTCCGTCCGGTGAGCAGTTCTTC. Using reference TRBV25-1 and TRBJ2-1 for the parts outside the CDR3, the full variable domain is EADIYQTPRYLVIGTGKKITLECSQTMGHDKMYWYQQDPGMELHLIHYSYGVNSTEKGDLSSESTVSRIRTEHFPLTLESARPSHTSQYLCASSELGPSGEQFFGPGTRLTVL.

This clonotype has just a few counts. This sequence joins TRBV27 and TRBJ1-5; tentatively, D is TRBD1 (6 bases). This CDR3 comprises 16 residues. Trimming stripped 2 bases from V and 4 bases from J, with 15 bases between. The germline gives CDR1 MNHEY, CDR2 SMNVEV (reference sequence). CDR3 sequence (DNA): TGTGCCAGCAGTTTACTGGGCAGGGGAGGGAATCAGCCCCAGCATTTT. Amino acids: CASSLLGRGGNQPQHF.

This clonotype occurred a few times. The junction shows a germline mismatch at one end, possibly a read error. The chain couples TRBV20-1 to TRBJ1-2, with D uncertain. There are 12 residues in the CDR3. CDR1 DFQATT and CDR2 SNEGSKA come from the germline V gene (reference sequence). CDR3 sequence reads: CSAWPASRVPSF. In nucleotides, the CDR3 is TGCAGTGCTTGGCCCGCTAGTAGGGTACCCTCCTTC.

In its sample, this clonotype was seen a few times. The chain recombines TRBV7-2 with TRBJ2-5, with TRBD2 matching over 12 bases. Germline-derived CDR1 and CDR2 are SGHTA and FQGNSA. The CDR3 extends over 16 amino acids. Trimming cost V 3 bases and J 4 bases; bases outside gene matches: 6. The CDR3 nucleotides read TGTGCCAGCAGCTTCCCTAGCGGGGGGGGTTCAGAGACCCAGTACTTC. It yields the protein CASSFPSGGGSETQYF.

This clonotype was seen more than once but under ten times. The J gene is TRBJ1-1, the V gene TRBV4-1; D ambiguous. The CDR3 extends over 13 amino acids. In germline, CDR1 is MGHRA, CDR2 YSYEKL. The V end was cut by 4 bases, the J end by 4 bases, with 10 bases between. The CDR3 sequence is CASSPPWATEAFF. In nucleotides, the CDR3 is TGCGCCAGCAGCCCTCCTTGGGCCACTGAAGCTTTCTTT.

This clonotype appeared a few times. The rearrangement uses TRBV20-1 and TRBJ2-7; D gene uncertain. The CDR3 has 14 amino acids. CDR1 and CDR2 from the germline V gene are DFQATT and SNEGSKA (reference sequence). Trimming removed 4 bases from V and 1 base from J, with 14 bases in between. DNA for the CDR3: TGCAGTGCTATCTCCGGCTTTATATCCTACGAGCAGTACTTC. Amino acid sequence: CSAISGFISYEQYF.

CDR3 amino acids: CSVRGGGGTDTQYF. The CDR3 DNA follows: TGCAGCGTCCGGGGCGGGGGAGGCACAGATACGCAGTATTTT. This chain joins TRBV29-1 and TRBJ2-3; 7 bases agree with TRBD2. This CDR3 is built from 14 residues. V was pared by 6 bases and J by 1 base, with 7 bases of the junction left unmatched. Germline assignment: CDR1 SQVTM and CDR2 ANQGSEA.

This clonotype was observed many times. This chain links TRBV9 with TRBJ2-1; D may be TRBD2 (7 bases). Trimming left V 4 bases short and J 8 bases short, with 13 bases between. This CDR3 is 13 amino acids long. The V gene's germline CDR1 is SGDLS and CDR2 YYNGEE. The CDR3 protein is CASSSEGGYEQFF. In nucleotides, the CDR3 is TGTGCCAGCAGCTCAGAGGGGGGGTATGAGCAGTTCTTC.

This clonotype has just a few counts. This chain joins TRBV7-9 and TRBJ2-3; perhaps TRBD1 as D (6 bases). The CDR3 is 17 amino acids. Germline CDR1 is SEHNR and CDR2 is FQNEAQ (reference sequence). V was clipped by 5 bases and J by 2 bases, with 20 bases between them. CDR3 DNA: TGTGCCAGCAGCCATCCCCCGGCAGGGGTCAACACAGATACGCAGTATTTT. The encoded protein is CASSHPPAGVNTDTQYF.